Listed here are 17 T cell receptor beta chains from one sample, sequenced in a study of blood T cell repertoires in COVID-19. Some clones are missing from TCRdb's copy, which holds only in-frame ones; the method was immunoSEQ multiplex PCR. The data hold about 190,000 clones, with around 89% observed a single time. Sequenced material: peripheral blood. These receptors were collected from a human donor in a cohort sampled during active COVID-19.

This chain links TRBV5-1 with TRBJ2-2; 7 bases fit TRBD1. The ends lost 1 base at V and 6 bases at J; junction bases unmatched: 9. The CDR3 runs 16 residues. From germline, CDR1 is SGHRS and CDR2 YFSETQ. The CDR3 protein is CASSLKGGQTAGELFF. The CDR3 DNA is TGCGCCAGCAGCTTGAAAGGGGGACAGACGGCCGGGGAGCTGTTTTTT.

Only one count was recorded for this clone. This chain joins TRBV7-2 and TRBJ2-3; tentative D call: TRBD2 (5 bases). V was shortened by 1 base and J by 1 base, with 9 bases between the two germline ends. This CDR3 is 15 amino acids long. Germline CDR1 is SGHTA and CDR2 is FQGNSA. DNA of the CDR3: TGTGCCAGCAGCTTAGAAGGACTTCGCACAGATACGCAGTATTTT. Its translation is CASSLEGLRTDTQYF. Variable domain in full (rest from reference TRBV7-2 and TRBJ2-3): GAGVSQSPSNKVTEKGKDVELRCDPISGHTALYWYRQSLGQGLEFLIYFQGNSAPDKSGLPSDRFSAERTGGSVSTLTIQRTQQEDSAVYLCASSLEGLRTDTQYFGPGTRLTVL.

The chain links TRBV5-1 to TRBJ2-3; TRBD2 matches 7 bases. J gave up 0 bases and V 0 bases, and 1 base lay outside the gene matches. The CDR3 has 15 amino acids. Germline CDR1 reads SGHRS; CDR2 reads YFSETQ. As DNA, the CDR3 is TGCGCCAGCAGCTTGGCGGGGGGTAGCACAGATACGCAGTATTTT. Translated, it gives CASSLAGGSTDTQYF.

This rearrangement joins TRBV27 to TRBJ1-1; TRBD1 matches at 8 bases. This CDR3 spans 15 amino acids. The V and J ends lost 0 bases and 0 bases, in that order; junction bases with no gene match: 0. Germline V gives CDR1 MNHEY, CDR2 SMNVEV (reference sequence). CDR3 amino acids: CASSLSGQVNTEAFF. The CDR3 bases are TGTGCCAGCAGTTTATCGGGACAGGTGAACACTGAAGCTTTCTTT.

CDR3 DNA sequence: TGTGCCAGCAGTTACGGACTAGCGGGAGGATGGAATGAGCAGTTCTTC. Protein sequence: CASSYGLAGGWNEQFF. The chain employs TRBV6-2 or TRBV6-3 and TRBJ2-1, with 14 positions matching TRBD2. The V and J ends lost 2 bases and 7 bases, in that order; junction bases with no gene match: 4. The CDR3 length is 16 residues. Germline V CDR1 and CDR2: MNHEY, SVGEGT.

The chain is built from TRBV6-5 and TRBJ1-2; D is unresolved. The germline gives CDR1 MNHEY, CDR2 SVGAGI. The CDR3 is 13 residues long. V lost 6 bases and J 3 bases, leaving 11 bases between the germline ends. This CDR3 is CASSGGLDYGYTF. CDR3 coding DNA: TGTGCCAGCAGCGGAGGGTTGGACTATGGCTACACCTTC.

This rearrangement joins TRBV28 to TRBJ2-7, with 7 nucleotides matching TRBD1. CDR1 and CDR2 from the germline V gene are MDHEN and SYDVKM. The V and J ends lost 6 bases and 2 bases, in that order; junction bases with no gene match: 10. The CDR3 has 15 amino acids. The CDR3, as DNA: TGTGCCAGCAGCCAAGGGGGCGCGGCTACCTACGAGCAGTACTTC. It is translated as CASSQGGAATYEQYF. Together with reference TRBV28 and TRBJ2-7, the CDR3 gives the full variable domain: DVKVTQSSRYLVKRTGEKVFLECVQDMDHENMFWYRQDPGLGLRLIYFSYDVKMKEKGDIPEGYSVSREKKERFSLILESASTNQTSMYLCASSQGGAATYEQYFGPGTRLTVT.

J is TRBJ2-3 and V is TRBV5-4; TRBD1 might be the D (5 bases). CDR3 length: 15 amino acids. Trimming stripped 2 bases from V and 2 bases from J, with 12 bases between. In germline, CDR1 is SGHNT, CDR2 YYREEE (reference sequence). The CDR3 here is CASSLQVLPTDTQYF. The CDR3 nucleotides read TGTGCCAGCAGCTTACAGGTTCTCCCCACAGATACGCAGTATTTT. The whole variable domain, filled in from reference TRBV5-4 and TRBJ2-3, reads ETGVTQSPTHLIKTRGQQVTLRCSSQSGHNTVSWYQQALGQGPQFIFQYYREEENGRGNFPPRFSGLQFPNYSSELNVNALELDDSALYLCASSLQVLPTDTQYFGPGTRLTVL.

The chain uses TRBV7-9 and TRBJ2-1; D might be TRBD2 (5 bases). CDR3 length equals 18 residues. Germline V gives CDR1 SEHNR, CDR2 FQNEAQ (reference sequence). V was shortened by 0 bases and J by 3 bases, with 18 bases between the two germline ends. The CDR3 DNA follows: TGTGCCAGCAGCTTAGCGCGGGTCGGAGACCGCCTCTACAATGAGCAGTTCTTC. This encodes CASSLARVGDRLYNEQFF.

The chain recombines TRBV28 with TRBJ2-7; D remains ambiguous. Germline values: CDR1 MDHEN, CDR2 SYDVKM. This CDR3 comprises 15 residues. V lost 5 bases and J lost 1, with 15 bases in between. CDR3 nucleotide sequence: TGTGCCAGCAGTCAAAGCTTTATCCAATCCTACGAGCAGTACTTC. It translates to CASSQSFIQSYEQYF.

The DNA of the CDR3 is TGCGCCAGCAGTGACGCGAGAAACTATGGCTACACCTTC. Protein: CASSDARNYGYTF. The genes are TRBV10-1 and TRBJ1-2; D gene uncertain. This CDR3 region has 13 residues. V lost 3 bases and J 2 bases, leaving 7 bases between the germline ends. CDR1 is WNHNN and CDR2 is SYGVQD in the germline V gene (reference sequence).

The CDR3 loop reads CASSEGTVTTNEKLFF. CDR3 nucleotide sequence: TGTGCCAGCTCAGAAGGGACAGTTACAACTAATGAAAAACTGTTTTTT. V usage is TRBV18 and J usage is TRBJ1-4; 7 nucleotides line up with TRBD1. Trimming took 5 bases from V and 0 from J; bases not matched to a gene: 6. This CDR3 spans 16 amino acids. CDR1 KGHSH and CDR2 LQKENI come from the germline V gene.

The chain employs TRBV3-1 (or the pseudogene TRBV3-2) and TRBJ2-1; TRBD2 agrees at 9 bases. This CDR3 contains 12 residues. From germline, CDR1 is LGHDT and CDR2 YNNKEL (reference sequence). With V trimmed by 4 bases and J by 12 bases, 4 bases remained unmatched. CDR3 amino acids: CASSPPAGGQFF. CDR3 nucleotides: TGTGCCAGCAGCCCTCCAGCGGGGGGGCAGTTCTTC.

V gene TRBV20-1 combines with J gene TRBJ2-1; 9 bases line up with TRBD2. Per the germline V gene, CDR1 is DFQATT and CDR2 is SNEGSKA (reference sequence). V dropped 3 bases and J dropped 9; count of bases not matched to a gene: 6. This CDR3 region has 13 residues. The CDR3 protein is CSASLAGRSEQFF. In DNA, the CDR3 is TGCAGTGCTAGTCTAGCGGGGAGAAGTGAGCAGTTCTTC.

J is TRBJ2-1 and V is TRBV19, with D hard to call. The CDR3 covers 15 residues. V lost 6 bases to trimming and J lost 0 bases, with 12 bases between them. Germline assignment: CDR1 LNHDA and CDR2 SQIVND (reference sequence). The CDR3 loop reads CASRAELSSYNEQFF. The CDR3 coding sequence is TGTGCCAGTAGGGCTGAATTAAGCTCCTACAATGAGCAGTTCTTC.

CDR3: CASSAGGAMNTEAFF. Written as DNA, the CDR3 is TGTGCCAGCAGCGCCGGGGGAGCTATGAACACTGAAGCTTTCTTT. The chain couples TRBV9 to TRBJ1-1, with a weak D call TRBD1 (5 bases). The CDR3 runs 15 residues. CDR1 and CDR2 from the germline V gene are SGDLS and YYNGEE. Between the trimmed V and J ends, which lost 3 bases and 0 bases, there was a span of 12 bases.

This sequence joins TRBV5-1 and TRBJ2-2; TRBD1 matches at 10 bases. V lost 4 bases, J lost 5 bases, and 8 bases stayed unmatched. The germline V gene has CDR1 SGHRS and CDR2 YFSETQ. CDR3 length: 16 residues. The DNA of the CDR3 is TGCGCCAGCAGCGACGGGACAGGGGTAGGAACCGGGGAGCTGTTTTTT. The encoded protein is CASSDGTGVGTGELFF.